These 19 T cell receptor beta chains originate from one sample sequenced in a study of siplizumab effects on memory and regulatory T cells (dated by TCRdb to about 2019). Library creation used the immunoSEQ multiplex PCR assay. This is the immuneACCESS table as TCRdb keeps it, with only in-frame sequences that have V and J called. A part of the clones is gone; compared with another copy, unresolved V genes explain less than half, and the rest is unexplained. This sample lists over 95,000 clones; 93% were detected once. Around 0.16% of the sample goes to the ten largest clones. Sequenced material: non-Treg CD4+ T cells sorted from blood. In the paper's terms, the cell subset or site label means: FACS-sorted unstimulated CD4+ non-regulatory T cells. These receptors all stem from a human donor in good health.

J is TRBJ2-5 and V is TRBV4-1; TRBD2 aligns across 9 bases. This CDR3 is 15 amino acids long. The germline CDR1 and CDR2 sequences are MGHRA and YSYEKL. After removal of 1 base from V and 5 bases from J, the junction contained 5 bases not matched to a gene. The CDR3 is CASSQGAGGPETQYF. CDR3 in DNA: TGCGCCAGCAGCCAAGGGGCGGGGGGGCCTGAGACCCAGTACTTC.

The chain carries TRBV11-3 and TRBJ2-6; D might be TRBD1 or TRBD2, each matching 5 bases. CDR1 is SGHNT, CDR2 YENEEA, per germline. V was clipped by 4 bases and J by 2 bases, with 9 bases between them. The CDR3 is 15 amino acids. The CDR3 here is CASSSGATGANVLTF. The CDR3 DNA follows: TGTGCCAGCAGCTCCGGGGCGACTGGGGCCAACGTCCTGACTTTC.

V gene TRBV5-1 combines with J gene TRBJ2-2; D not resolved. V was trimmed by 0 bases and J by 4 bases, leaving 13 bases between them. The CDR3 has 16 amino acids. Germline V CDR1 and CDR2: SGHRS, YFSETQ. This CDR3 is CASSLVVASATGELFF. The DNA for the CDR3 is TGCGCCAGCAGCTTGGTGGTCGCTTCAGCCACCGGGGAGCTGTTTTTT.

The V gene is TRBV11-1, the J gene TRBJ2-5, with D maybe TRBD2 (7 bases). Between the trimmed V and J ends, which lost 2 bases and 1 base, there was a span of 11 bases. The CDR3 totals 15 residues. Per germline, CDR1 SGHAT and CDR2 FQDESV (reference sequence). CDR3 loop: CASSLSRGAQETQYF. DNA for the CDR3: TGTGCCAGCAGCTTATCCCGGGGGGCCCAAGAGACCCAGTACTTC. The variable domain in full, completed from reference TRBV11-1 and TRBJ2-5, reads EAEVAQSPRYKITEKSQAVAFWCDPISGHATLYWYRQILGQGPELLVQFQDESVVDDSQLPKDRFSAERLKGVDSTLKIQPAELGDSAMYLCASSLSRGAQETQYFGPGTRLLVL.

This chain joins TRBV4-3 and TRBJ2-3; no definite D call. Trimming took 2 bases from V and 4 from J, leaving 10 bases between them. Germline V lookup: CDR1 LGHNA, CDR2 YSLEER. The CDR3 extends over 14 amino acids. CDR3 nucleotide sequence: TGCGCCAGCAGCCAAACCGCCCCCCCAGATACGCAGTATTTT. Translated, it gives CASSQTAPPDTQYF.

The chain uses TRBV2 and TRBJ2-7; unclear D gene. Germline CDR1 is SNHLY and CDR2 is FYNNEI. Trimming shortened V by 3 bases and J by 4 bases, and 4 bases separated the two germline ends. The CDR3 totals 11 residues. CDR3 nucleotides: TGTGCCAGCAGTGATCAATACGAGCAGTACTTC. Protein: CASSDQYEQYF.

The chain employs TRBV2 and TRBJ2-5; TRBD2 matches at 8 bases. Trimming at V came to 2 bases and at J to 2 bases, leaving 10 bases not matched to a gene. Germline values: CDR1 SNHLY, CDR2 FYNNEI. The CDR3 length is 17 residues. CDR3 loop: CASSEPRVAGNQETQYF. The CDR3 coding sequence is TGTGCCAGCAGTGAACCCCGGGTAGCGGGGAATCAAGAGACCCAGTACTTC.

This clone was counted once. The J gene is TRBJ2-3, the V gene TRBV7-3, with D possibly TRBD2 on 6 matching bases. The CDR3 has 14 amino acids. Trimming removed 5 bases from V and 2 bases from J, with 11 bases in between. Per the germline V gene, CDR1 is SGHTA and CDR2 is FQGTGA. The chain's CDR3 is CASSNRDFTDTQYF. The CDR3 bases are TGTGCCAGCAGCAACCGGGACTTCACAGATACGCAGTATTTT.

V is TRBV7-9 and J is TRBJ1-2, with TRBD1 as a possible D gene (6 bases). Germline V gene data show CDR1 as SEHNR and CDR2 as FQNEAQ (reference sequence). V lost 0 bases to trimming and J lost 7 bases, with 21 bases between them. The CDR3 extends over 17 amino acids. CDR3 in amino acids: CASSLALSTGRGLGYTF. The CDR3, as DNA: TGTGCCAGCAGCTTAGCCTTGTCGACAGGAAGGGGACTTGGCTACACCTTC.

The genes are TRBV6-1 and TRBJ1-4; TRBD1 matches at 8 bases. V trimming: 1 base; J trimming: 7 bases; junction bases outside the gene matches: 14. CDR1 and CDR2 from the germline V gene are MNHNS and SASEGT. The CDR3 loop spans 18 amino acids. This CDR3 reads CASSEVSQGGAGGEKLFF. As DNA, the CDR3 is TGTGCCAGCAGTGAAGTGTCACAGGGGGGCGCGGGGGGTGAAAAACTGTTTTTT.

The chain joins TRBV11-2 to TRBJ1-5; TRBD1 matches 7 bases. With V trimmed by 1 base and J by 6 bases, 3 bases remained unmatched. CDR1 SGHAT and CDR2 FQNNGV come from the germline V gene. There are 14 residues in the CDR3. The CDR3 nucleotides are TGTGCCAGCAGCTTAGGGACAGGACTTCAGCCCCAGCATTTT. This translates into CASSLGTGLQPQHF.

This sequence joins TRBV7-9 and TRBJ1-3; D unclear. The V and J ends lost 0 bases and 6 bases respectively, with 9 bases between them. The CDR3 is made up of 14 amino acids. Germline lookup yields CDR1 SEHNR and CDR2 FQNEAQ (reference sequence). CDR3 protein: CASSLAGGTNTIYF. The CDR3 DNA reads as TGTGCCAGCAGCTTAGCGGGTGGTACAAACACCATATATTTT.

V usage is TRBV12-5 and J usage is TRBJ2-7, with D perhaps TRBD2 (7 bases). The germline V gene has CDR1 LGHNT and CDR2 FRNRAP. The CDR3 contains 13 residues. Between the trimmed V and J ends, which lost 2 bases and 5 bases, there was a span of 10 bases. CDR3 DNA: TGTGCTAGTGGTTTGAGGGGGGGCCACGAGCAGTACTTC. It encodes CASGLRGGHEQYF.

This chain connects TRBV4-3 to TRBJ2-3; 8 positions match TRBD2. Germline assignment: CDR1 LGHNA and CDR2 YSLEER. The CDR3 consists of 17 residues. V lost 0 bases, J lost 6 bases, and 11 bases stayed unmatched. CDR3 in DNA: TGCGCCAGCAGCCAAGAGTTTTTGGCGGGGGGCGCCGATACGCAGTATTTT. Its translation: CASSQEFLAGGADTQYF.

This sequence joins TRBV18 and TRBJ1-1; 8 bases match TRBD1. The germline CDR1 and CDR2 sequences are KGHSH and LQKENI. The CDR3 is made up of 15 amino acids. V shed 0 bases, J shed 5 bases, and the junction held 5 bases outside the gene matches. This CDR3 is CASSPPTGEGTEAFF. CDR3 nucleotide sequence: TGTGCCAGCTCACCACCGACAGGGGAGGGGACTGAAGCTTTCTTT.

V gene TRBV6-1 combines with J gene TRBJ1-5; D is undetermined. The length of the CDR3 is 16 residues. Per the germline V gene, CDR1 is MNHNS and CDR2 is SASEGT. V lost 3 bases, J lost 1 base, and 13 bases lay in between. CDR3 nucleotides: TGTGCCAGCAGTGAGTTTAACCCCCAAAGCAATCAGCCCCAGCATTTT. Translated: CASSEFNPQSNQPQHF.

The rearrangement uses TRBV2 and TRBJ2-3; TRBD2 aligns across 14 bases. J lost 3 bases, V lost 6 bases, and 5 bases had no gene match. Looked up from germline, CDR1 is SNHLY and CDR2 is FYNNEI. This CDR3 is 16 amino acids long. CDR3 amino acids: CASRATSGGGTDTQYF. The DNA of the CDR3 is TGTGCCAGCAGGGCGACTAGCGGGGGGGGTACAGATACGCAGTATTTT.

V and J are TRBV7-9 and TRBJ1-4; 8 bases agree with TRBD1. CDR3 length: 15 amino acids. Germline trimming cut 5 bases from V and 7 bases from J; bases unmatched to any gene: 9. Germline V CDR1 and CDR2: SEHNR, FQNEAQ (reference sequence). CDR3 loop: CASSAQGVIGEKLFF. CDR3 in DNA: TGTGCCAGCAGCGCACAGGGGGTAATCGGTGAAAAACTGTTTTTT.

J is TRBJ2-7 and V is TRBV18; D possibly corresponds to TRBD2 (5 bases). V was pared by 4 bases and J by 2 bases, with 9 bases between. This CDR3 is 13 amino acids long. Germline V gene data show CDR1 as KGHSH and CDR2 as LQKENI. This CDR3 is CASSLLGPYEQYF. The CDR3 DNA is TGTGCCAGCTCACTACTAGGTCCCTACGAGCAGTACTTC.